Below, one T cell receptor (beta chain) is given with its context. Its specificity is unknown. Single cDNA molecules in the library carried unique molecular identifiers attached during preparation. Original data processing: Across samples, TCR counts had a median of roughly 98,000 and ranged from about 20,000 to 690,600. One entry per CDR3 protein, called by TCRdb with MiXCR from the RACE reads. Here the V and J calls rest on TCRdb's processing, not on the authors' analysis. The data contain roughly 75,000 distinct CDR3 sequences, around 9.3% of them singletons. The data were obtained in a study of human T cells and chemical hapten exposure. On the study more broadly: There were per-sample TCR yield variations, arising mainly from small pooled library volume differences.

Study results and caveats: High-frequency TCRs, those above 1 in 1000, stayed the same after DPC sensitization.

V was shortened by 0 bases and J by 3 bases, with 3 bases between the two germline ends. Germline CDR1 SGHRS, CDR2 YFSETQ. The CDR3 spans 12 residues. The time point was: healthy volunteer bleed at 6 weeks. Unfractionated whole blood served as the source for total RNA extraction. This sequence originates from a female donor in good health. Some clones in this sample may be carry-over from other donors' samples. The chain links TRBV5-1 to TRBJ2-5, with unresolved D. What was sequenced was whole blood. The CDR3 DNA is TGCGCCAGCAGCTTGGTGGAAGAGACCCAGTACTTC. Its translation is CASSLVEETQYF.